This entry lists 2 T cell receptor beta chains sequenced from one sample in a study of graft-versus-host responses after intestinal transplantation. The assay was immunoSEQ multiplex PCR, and TCRdb's table has in-frame clones only and misses some. The profile shows around 92,000 clones, about 84% of them singletons. This material consisted of PBMCs, taken 255 days after intestinal transplant. Receptors were obtained from a human patient who received an intestinal transplant, so some T cells may come from the graft donor.

The V call is TRBV7-9, the J call TRBJ2-3; D is unresolved. The V gene lost 5 bases and the J gene lost 4 bases, with 10 bases spanning the gap. Germline CDR1 and CDR2: SEHNR and FQNEAQ (reference sequence). CDR3 length equals 13 residues. CDR3 in amino acids: CASSPTPADTQYF. CDR3 sequence (DNA): TGTGCCAGCAGCCCGACCCCTGCAGATACGCAGTATTTT.

This rearrangement joins TRBV28 to TRBJ2-7; perhaps TRBD1 as D (5 bases). Germline CDR1 and CDR2: MDHEN and SYDVKM. V shed 3 bases and J shed 4 bases, with 7 bases lying between them. The CDR3 totals 12 residues. Here the CDR3 DNA reads TGTGCCAGCAGTTTGCAGGGTTACGAGCAGTACGTC. It encodes CASSLQGYEQYV.